The text below deals with one T cell receptor beta chain. As yet, its antigen is unknown. V was trimmed by 10 bases and J by 1 base, leaving 12 bases between them. The germline CDR1 and CDR2 sequences are LNHDA and SQIVND (reference sequence). This CDR3 has 13 amino acids. This sample was included in a study of PD-1 blockade in classical Hodgkin lymphoma. About the research overall: The study gave patients nivolumab 3 mg/kg intravenously every 2 weeks.

Findings of the study overall: Before treatment, TCR diversity in newly diagnosed patients was reportedly lower than in healthy donors. Complete responders possessed baseline diversity comparable to newly diagnosed patients. A significant rise in TCR diversity by C4D1 was seen for CD4+ but not CD8+ cells.

All patients experienced relapse after autologous stem cell transplantation, and brentuximab vedotin exposure was variable. The repertoire was sequenced with immunoSEQ multiplex PCR; TCRdb's copy has only in-frame clones and lacks some. This sample carries under 25,000 clones, over 65% of them seen once, and the ten largest clones take about 40%. The J gene is TRBJ2-3, the V gene TRBV19; the D call may be TRBD1 or TRBD2 (7 bases each). The sample here was peripheral blood mononuclear cells (PBMCs), taken before the second cycle of nivolumab. The TCR was taken from a human donor with classical Hodgkin lymphoma. CDR3 DNA: TGTGCCACCTCAGGGGGGGGCACAGATACGCAGTATTTT. Translated, it gives CATSGGGTDTQYF.